This is a list of T cell receptor beta chains from one sample in a study of cytomegalovirus exposure and HLA in healthy donors. Profiled with immunoSEQ multiplex PCR; TCRdb holds only in-frame clones, not every one. The sample shows 200,000 or so clones, more than 70% of them seen only once. The sequenced material came from PBMCs. Source of these receptors: a boy between 5 and 17 years old in good health and CMV-seronegative. The conserved cysteine and the conserved F or W are not part of the CDR3 here. Not all rows give a size; the values are once, few, many and, for expanded clones, a class.

ASSPRQQGYYEQY	-	TRBV7-9	TRBJ2-7
ASSFRQVYNEQF	once	TRBV28	TRBJ2-1
ASGPFGGGTRGYT	-	TRBV5-1	TRBJ1-2
ASSGEGGNANEQF	once	TRBV7-3	TRBJ2-1
AGGSNEQF	-	TRBV10-2	TRBJ2-1
ASSSATGGVQPQH	-	TRBV19	TRBJ1-5
ASSQAAGTPYTIY	-	TRBV4-3	TRBJ1-3
ASRTGPPNTEAF	-	TRBV27	TRBJ1-1
ASSWTGNSPLH	once	TRBV27	TRBJ1-6
ASSESDIGGELF	once	TRBV10-1	TRBJ2-2
ASCRGLGYTEAF	-	TRBV19	TRBJ1-1
ATGPGWSGNGDGEQY	-	TRBV15	TRBJ2-7
AWSRQGVDEQY	-	TRBV30	TRBJ2-7
ATSSTIQGFGANVLT	-	TRBV15	TRBJ2-6
ASSAGLAGNTGELF	-	TRBV10-1	TRBJ2-2
ASRSPGQAPGYT	-	TRBV5-1	TRBJ1-2
ASSLGKWSGDYEQY	-	TRBV27	TRBJ2-7
ASSNSNQPQH	once	TRBV25-1	TRBJ1-5
ASSRTSGSSSYEQY	-	TRBV4-1	TRBJ2-7
AWKLLGGRNPPLH	-	TRBV30	TRBJ1-6
ASSFRTSKTGELF	-	TRBV6-5	TRBJ2-2
ASSVVSSRGSGELF	once	TRBV9	TRBJ2-2
ASSLGLAGIYEQY	-	TRBV5-1	TRBJ2-7
AWDREGPRTGELF	-	TRBV30	TRBJ2-2
ASSRTSGGPSSYEQY	few	TRBV7-2	-
ASSQVGGSSRNTIY	once	TRBV14	TRBJ1-3
ASSAWTGDGYT	-	TRBV9	TRBJ1-2
ASSLAGQGNSPLH	-	TRBV13	TRBJ1-6
ASSPGLRDEQF	-	TRBV4-3	TRBJ2-1
ASSQGLNYGYT	-	TRBV4-1	TRBJ1-2
ASSPLGQGDEQF	-	TRBV4-3	TRBJ2-1
ASGPVGGSNQPQH	-	TRBV6-5	TRBJ1-5
AISEPGLKTQY	-	TRBV10-3	TRBJ2-5
ATSRGPNTEAF	-	TRBV15	TRBJ1-1
ASSSGTDYEQY	once	TRBV5-1	TRBJ2-7
ASIWGGSNTEAF	once	TRBV28	TRBJ1-1
ASTEWTGLVQY	few	TRBV27	TRBJ2-7
ASSYSGTGLNQY	-	TRBV6-5	TRBJ2-7
ASTAWGGTSYNYGYT	-	TRBV28	TRBJ1-2
ASSLAGGQGYEQY	few	TRBV5-1	TRBJ2-7
ASSFRLAGVIYEQY	-	TRBV27	TRBJ2-7
AWSVRGYSDGNSGNTIY	-	TRBV30	TRBJ1-3
ASSLAIAKRGSRSYNEQF	once	TRBV7-8	TRBJ2-1
ASSPKPGLAGGPDTQY	-	TRBV7-2	TRBJ2-3
AIGREQF	-	TRBV10-3	TRBJ2-1